The source of this TCR beta chain is a study of shared T cell receptors in the human thymus. From germline, CDR1 is SGHDN and CDR2 FVKESK. V was clipped by 3 bases and J by 4 bases, with 16 bases between them. This CDR3 comprises 15 residues. The protocol was immunoSEQ multiplex PCR, while the TCRdb copy is restricted to in-frame clones and leaves out a portion. The sample lists 650,000 to 950,000 clones, approximately 85% occurring once. This sample was shared with a second study, whose subject was human thymus T cells. From that study: It was healthy Finnish infants having corrective surgery for congenital heart defects who were the donors. Resected material from corrective heart surgery provided the thymus tissue analysed. Gene usage for V and J segments appeared biased in thymic and blood repertoires. Overlap was high between thymic repertoires from unrelated individuals, as reported in related research.

The chain has TRBV14 and TRBJ2-7, with D perhaps TRBD1 (6 bases). The receptor was derived from a girl under two years old with a congenital heart defect. The source material was thymocytes. CDR3 sequence (DNA): TGTGCCAGCAGCCATCGAAACCAGGGGTGGTACGAGCAGTACTTC. This translates into CASSHRNQGWYEQYF.